One sample yielded the 6 T cell receptor beta chains listed below, sequenced in a study of response to subunit inactivated influenza vaccine. TCRdb reanalysed the RT-PCR reads using MiXCR and keeps one entry per CDR3 protein. This table has hundreds of thousands of distinct CDR3 sequences, less than 20% appearing once. The source material was PBMCs from blood, sampled approximately 5 days after vaccination. These receptors were obtained from a man between 45 and 60 years old who received an inactivated influenza vaccine.

This clonotype has just a few counts. The CDR3 DNA reads as TGTGCCAGCAGCAGGCACAGGGGGCGGGCTGGTCACACTGAAGCTTTCTTT. Protein product: CASSRHRGRAGHTEAFF. The rearrangement uses TRBV21-1 and TRBJ1-1; the table's D call of TRBD1 was not tested on the DNA. TRBV21-1 is a documented pseudogene. The CDR3 is 17 amino acids.

The chain is built from TRBV5-8 and TRBJ2-1; 7 nucleotides line up with TRBD2. The V and J ends lost 2 bases and 3 bases, in that order; junction bases with no gene match: 8. Germline assignment: CDR1 SGHTS and CDR2 YDEGEE. The CDR3 contains 16 residues. CDR3 bases: TGTGCCAGCAGCTTCCCCTTGCGGGAGAACTACAATGAGCAGTTCTTC. Protein product: CASSFPLRENYNEQFF. Full variable domain (remainder filled in from reference TRBV5-8 and TRBJ2-1): EAGVTQSPTHLIKTRGQQATLRCSPISGHTSVYWYQQALGLGLQFLLWYDEGEERNRGNFPPRFSGRQFPNYSSELNVNALELEDSALYLCASSFPLRENYNEQFFGPGTRLTVL.

There are a few counts of this clonotype. V and J are TRBV3-1 and TRBJ2-1; 7 bases align to TRBD1. The CDR3 is 13 amino acids. Trimming at V came to 4 bases and at J to 9 bases, leaving 6 bases not matched to a gene. Germline V gene sequence: CDR1 LGHDT, CDR2 YNNKEL (reference sequence). CDR3 sequence: CASSPTGRGEQFF. The CDR3 bases are TGTGCCAGCAGCCCGACAGGGCGCGGTGAGCAGTTCTTC.

The sample holds many counts of this clonotype. J is TRBJ1-2 and V is TRBV3-1, with D possibly matching TRBD1 (5 bases). The V end was cut by 1 base, the J end by 5 bases, with 5 bases between. Germline V gene lookup returns CDR1 LGHDT and CDR2 YNNKEL (reference sequence). The CDR3 totals 12 residues. The CDR3 sequence: CASSQGQYGYTF. CDR3 coding DNA: TGTGCCAGCAGCCAAGGACAGTATGGCTACACCTTC.

The table lists this clonotype with a few counts. V gene TRBV6-2 or TRBV6-3 combines with J gene TRBJ2-1, with 12 nucleotides matching TRBD2. The CDR3 has 22 residues. The V gene's germline CDR1 is MNHEY and CDR2 SVGEGT. V lost 3 bases to trimming and J lost 0 bases; unmatched junction nucleotides: 18. The CDR3 reads CASSYPDGITTSGSSSYNEQFF. CDR3 nucleotide sequence: TGTGCCAGCAGTTATCCGGACGGGATTACGACTAGCGGGAGTAGCTCCTACAATGAGCAGTTCTTC.

In this sample, this clonotype turned up a few times. The chain employs TRBV5-1 and TRBJ1-1, with a weak D call TRBD1 (5 bases). The CDR3 is 14 amino acids. V lost 0 bases and J 3 bases, leaving 9 bases between the germline ends. CDR1 is SGHRS, CDR2 YFSETQ, per germline. In nucleotides, the CDR3 is TGCGCCAGCAGCTTGGGGGACGGCGACACTGAAGCTTTCTTT. Its protein is CASSLGDGDTEAFF.